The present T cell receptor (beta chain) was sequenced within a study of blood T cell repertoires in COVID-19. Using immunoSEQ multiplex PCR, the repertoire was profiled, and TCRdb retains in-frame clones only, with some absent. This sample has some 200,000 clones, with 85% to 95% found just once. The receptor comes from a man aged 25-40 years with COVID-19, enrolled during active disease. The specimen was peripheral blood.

The CDR3 DNA reads TGTGCCAGCACGGGGACAGGGGGCTTGGTCGAGCAGTACTTC. This encodes CASTGTGGLVEQYF. The chain links TRBV2 to TRBJ2-7; 12 nucleotides match TRBD1. Looked up from germline, CDR1 is SNHLY and CDR2 is FYNNEI. The CDR3 contains 14 residues. With 7 bases clipped from V and 6 bases from J, the junction kept 7 bases outside the gene matches.